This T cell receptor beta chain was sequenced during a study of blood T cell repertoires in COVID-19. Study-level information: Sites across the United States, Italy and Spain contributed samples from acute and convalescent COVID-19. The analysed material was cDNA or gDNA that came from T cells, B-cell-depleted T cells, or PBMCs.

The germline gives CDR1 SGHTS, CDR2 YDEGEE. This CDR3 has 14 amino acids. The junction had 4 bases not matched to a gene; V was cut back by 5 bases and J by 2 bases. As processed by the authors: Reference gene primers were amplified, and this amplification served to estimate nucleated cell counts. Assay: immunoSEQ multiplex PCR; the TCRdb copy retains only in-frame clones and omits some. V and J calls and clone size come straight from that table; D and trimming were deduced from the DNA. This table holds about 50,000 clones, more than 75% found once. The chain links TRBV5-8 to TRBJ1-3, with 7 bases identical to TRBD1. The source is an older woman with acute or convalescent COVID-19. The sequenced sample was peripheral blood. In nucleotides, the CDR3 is TGTGCCAGCAGAATACAGGGGACTGGAAACACCATATATTTT. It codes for CASRIQGTGNTIYF.